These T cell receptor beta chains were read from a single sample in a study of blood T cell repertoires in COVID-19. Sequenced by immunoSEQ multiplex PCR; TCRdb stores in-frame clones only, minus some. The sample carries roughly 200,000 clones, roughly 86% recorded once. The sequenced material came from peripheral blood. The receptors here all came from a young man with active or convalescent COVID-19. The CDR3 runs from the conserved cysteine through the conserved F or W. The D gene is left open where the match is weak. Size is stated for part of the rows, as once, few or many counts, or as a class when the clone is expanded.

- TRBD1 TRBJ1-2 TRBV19 CASSHDRGGNYGYTF TGTGCCAGTAGTCATGACAGGGGTGGTAACTATGGCTACACCTTC
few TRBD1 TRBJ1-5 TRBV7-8 CASSLAHSGGSNQPQHF TGTGCCAGCAGCTTAGCCCACTCAGGGGGTAGCAATCAGCCCCAGCATTTT
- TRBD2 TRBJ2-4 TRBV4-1 CASSQGLAGGTFKNIQYF TGCGCCAGCAGCCAAGGCCTAGCGGGGGGTACATTCAAAAACATTCAGTACTTC
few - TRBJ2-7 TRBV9 CASSATVISYEQYF TGTGCCAGCAGCGCCACAGTGATCTCCTACGAGCAGTACTTC
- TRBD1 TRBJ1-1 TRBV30 CAWTGQGRTEAFF TGTGCCTGGACCGGACAGGGAAGAACTGAAGCTTTCTTT
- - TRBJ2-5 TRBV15 CATSRPGPGSQYF TGTGCCACCAGCAGACCCGGCCCGGGAAGCCAGTACTTC
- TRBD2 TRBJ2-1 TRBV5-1 CASSLGNSGDVDEQFF TGCGCCAGCAGCTTGGGTAACAGCGGGGACGTGGATGAGCAGTTCTTC
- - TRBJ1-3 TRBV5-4 CASSFPGAGNTIYF TGTGCCAGCAGCTTCCCAGGGGCAGGAAACACCATATATTTT
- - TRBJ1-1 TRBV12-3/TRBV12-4 CASSPFARAEAFF TGTGCCAGCAGCCCATTTGCGAGAGCTGAAGCTTTCTTT
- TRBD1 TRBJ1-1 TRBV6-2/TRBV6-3 CASSSSRGRREAFF TGTGCCAGCAGTTCCTCGAGGGGGCGCCGTGAAGCTTTCTTT
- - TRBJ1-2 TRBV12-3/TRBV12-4 CASRSAGNYGYTF TGTGCCAGCAGATCGGCAGGGAACTATGGCTACACCTTC
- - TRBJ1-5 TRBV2 CASSAYRDQPQHF TGTGCCAGCAGCGCCTACAGAGATCAGCCCCAGCATTTT
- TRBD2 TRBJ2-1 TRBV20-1 CSASEERGGVAEQFF TGCAGTGCTAGTGAGGAGCGGGGGGGCGTCGCTGAGCAGTTCTTC
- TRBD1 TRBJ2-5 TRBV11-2 CASSLTGAQETQYF TGTGCCAGCAGCTTAACAGGGGCCCAAGAGACCCAGTACTTC
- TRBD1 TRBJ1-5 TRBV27 CASSTDRAAQPQHF TGTGCCAGCAGCACCGACAGGGCGGCTCAGCCCCAGCATTTT
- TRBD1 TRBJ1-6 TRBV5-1 CASAAGTANSPLHF TGCGCCAGCGCCGCCGGGACAGCAAATTCACCCCTCCACTTT
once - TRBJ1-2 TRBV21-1 CASSKGPPGGNGYTF TGTGCCAGCAGCAAAGGACCTCCAGGGGGAAATGGCTACACCTTC
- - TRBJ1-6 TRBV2 CASSLRAAYNSPLHF TGTGCCAGCAGTCTCAGGGCCGCCTATAATTCACCCCTCCACTTT
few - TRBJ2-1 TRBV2 CASSSDRNNEQFF TGTGCCAGCAGTAGTGACAGAAACAATGAGCAGTTCTTC
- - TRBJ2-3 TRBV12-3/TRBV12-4 CASSFYPDTQYF TGTGCCAGCAGTTTTTATCCGGATACGCAGTATTTT
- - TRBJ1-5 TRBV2 CASSTTGIYSNQPQHF TGTGCCAGCAGTACGACGGGGATTTATAGCAATCAGCCCCAGCATTTT
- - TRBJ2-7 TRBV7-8 CASSRTGHEQYF TGTGCCAGCAGTCGAACAGGCCACGAGCAGTACTTC
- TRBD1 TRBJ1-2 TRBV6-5 CASRPPGQINYGYTF TGTGCCAGCAGGCCTCCGGGACAGATTAACTATGGCTACACCTTC
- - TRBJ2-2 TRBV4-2 CASSQGSGETGELFF TGTGCCAGCAGCCAAGGCAGCGGTGAGACCGGGGAGCTGTTTTTT
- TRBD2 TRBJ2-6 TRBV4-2 CASSQTGGASGANVLTF TGTGCCAGCAGCCAAACCGGGGGGGCCTCTGGGGCCAACGTCCTGACTTTC
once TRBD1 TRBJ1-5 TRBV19 CASSRGQASNQPQHF TGTGCCAGTAGTAGGGGACAGGCTAGCAATCAGCCCCAGCATTTT
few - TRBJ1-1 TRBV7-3 CASSLHGGMNTEAFF TGTGCCAGCAGCCTACATGGAGGAATGAACACTGAAGCTTTCTTT
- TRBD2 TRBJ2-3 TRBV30 CAWSVLTSGRDTQYF TGTGCCTGGAGTGTACTGACTAGCGGGAGAGATACGCAGTATTTT
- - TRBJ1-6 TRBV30 CAWSRREGSPLHF TGTGCCTGGAGTAGACGGGAAGGCTCACCCCTCCACTTT
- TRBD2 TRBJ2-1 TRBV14 CASSQSLAGHYNEQFF TGTGCCAGCAGCCAATCATTAGCGGGGCACTACAATGAGCAGTTCTTC
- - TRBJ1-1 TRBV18 CASSPDDRIMNTEAFF TGTGCCAGCTCACCAGATGACAGAATAATGAACACTGAAGCTTTCTTT
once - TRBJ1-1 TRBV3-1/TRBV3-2 CASSQLRGTEAFF TGTGCCAGCAGCCAATTAAGGGGCACTGAAGCTTTCTTT
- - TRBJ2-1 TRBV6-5 CASSDPGSSYNEQFF TGTGCCAGCAGCGATCCAGGGTCTTCCTACAATGAGCAGTTCTTC
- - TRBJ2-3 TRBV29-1 CSVEDIKGVGTDTQYF TGCAGCGTTGAAGATATTAAGGGAGTTGGCACAGATACGCAGTATTTT
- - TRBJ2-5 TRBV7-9 CASSLTTTYQETQYF TGTGCCAGCAGCTTGACTACCACTTACCAAGAGACCCAGTACTTC
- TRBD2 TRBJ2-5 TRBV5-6 CASSLAASGGFQETQYF TGTGCCAGCAGCTTGGCTGCTAGCGGGGGGTTCCAAGAGACCCAGTACTTC
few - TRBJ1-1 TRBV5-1 CASSPGQRMNTEAFF TGCGCCAGCAGCCCTGGACAGAGAATGAACACTGAAGCTTTCTTT
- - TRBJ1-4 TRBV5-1 CASSWATGLQEKLFF TGCGCCAGCAGCTGGGCAACTGGGTTACAGGAAAAACTGTTTTTT
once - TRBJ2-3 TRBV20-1 CSAQATDTQYF TGCAGTGCTCAAGCCACAGATACGCAGTATTTT
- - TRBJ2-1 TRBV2 CASSREQGTYNEQFF TGTGCCAGCAGTAGGGAACAGGGAACCTACAATGAGCAGTTCTTC
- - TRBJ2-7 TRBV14 CASSQLTGGRVYEQYF TGTGCCAGCAGCCAATTGACAGGCGGGCGGGTATACGAGCAGTACTTC
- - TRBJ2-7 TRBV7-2 CASRPAGRYEQYF TGTGCCAGCAGACCCGCCGGGAGATACGAGCAGTACTTC
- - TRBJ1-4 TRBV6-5 CASRITGTPEKLFF TGTGCCAGCAGAATCACAGGGACGCCCGAAAAACTGTTTTTT